Below are 4 T cell receptor beta chains sequenced from a single sample in a study of OX40 agonist ivuxolimab in advanced cancers. The protocol was immunoSEQ multiplex PCR, while the TCRdb copy is restricted to in-frame clones and leaves out a portion. The data show 25,000 to 40,000 clones, 87% seen once. Specimen: CD4+ or CD8+ T cells sorted from blood, collected in a trial of the OX40 agonist ivuxolimab. The receptors stem from an adult with an advanced solid tumor such as melanoma, head and neck, liver or kidney cancer.

This clone came up a few times. The rearrangement links TRBV29-1 to TRBJ1-1, with 10 bases aligning to TRBD1. Germline V lookup: CDR1 SQVTM, CDR2 ANQGSEA. This CDR3 contains 14 residues. Trimming removed 7 bases from V and 14 bases from J; junction bases left unmatched: 19. CDR3 residues: CSAESSPGTGVVFF. Here the CDR3 DNA reads TGCAGCGCCGAGTCTAGCCCCGGGACAGGGGTCGTATTCTTT.

This chain uses TRBV6-5 with TRBJ2-7, with a tentative D call TRBD2 (6 bases). This CDR3 has 11 amino acids. Per germline, CDR1 MNHEY and CDR2 SVGAGI. V was pared by 5 bases and J by 7 bases, with 9 bases between. The CDR3 is CASSNGGEQYF. Here the CDR3 DNA reads TGTGCCAGCAGTAACGGGGGAGAGCAGTACTTC.

The chain joins TRBV28 to TRBJ1-4; possibly TRBD1 for D (5 bases). The ends were cut back, 8 bases at V and 8 bases at J, with 18 bases in the middle. Per germline, CDR1 MDHEN and CDR2 SYDVKM. The length of the CDR3 is 14 residues. The chain's CDR3 is CASLRGVLGEKLFF. The CDR3 DNA follows: TGTGCCAGCCTACGGGGGGTCTTAGGGGAAAAACTGTTTTTT. Complete variable domain (other parts from reference TRBV28 and TRBJ1-4): DVKVTQSSRYLVKRTGEKVFLECVQDMDHENMFWYRQDPGLGLRLIYFSYDVKMKEKGDIPEGYSVSREKKERFSLILESASTNQTSMYLCASLRGVLGEKLFFGSGTQLSVL.

The chain couples TRBV21-1 to TRBJ1-2; TRBD1 is the table's D call, not checked against the DNA. TRBV21-1 is flagged as a pseudogene. The CDR3 length is 16 residues. The CDR3 is CASSKACGRGADGYTF. The CDR3 DNA follows: TGTGCCAGCAGCAAAGCGTGCGGCAGGGGTGCAGATGGCTACACCTTC.